A single sample gave rise to the 14 T cell receptor beta chains below, sequenced in a study of CXCR3-negative and CXCR3-positive naive CD8 T cells. All TRB cDNA libraries came from 5' RACE performed with UMI labels. TCRdb reprocessed the 5' RACE reads and reports one entry per CDR3 protein, with no DNA. This listing includes about 90,000 distinct CDR3 sequences. The sequencing input was naive CXCR3- CD8+ T cells from blood. This sample's subset: CD45RO-CCR7+CD27+CD95- naive CD8+ T cells lacking CXCR3 (TNR3-). The receptors derive from a human donor in good health. Some clones in this sample may be carry-over from other donors' samples.

The V and J genes are TRBV7-9 and TRBJ2-7; TCRdb gives TRBD1 as the D gene, but with no DNA this cannot be confirmed. Looked up from germline, CDR1 is SEHNR and CDR2 is FQNEAQ (reference sequence). This CDR3 contains 16 residues. This CDR3 reads CASSREGGPISYEQYF.

The V gene is TRBV19, the J gene TRBJ2-7; with no DNA, the TCRdb D assignment of TRBD1 cannot be verified. From germline, CDR1 is LNHDA and CDR2 SQIVND (reference sequence). CDR3 length: 14 residues. CDR3: CARPGQGHAYEQYF.

The rearrangement joins TRBV12-3 or TRBV12-4 to TRBJ2-1. CDR3 length: 15 amino acids. CDR3 residues: CASSFGLADYNEQFF.

This chain links TRBV2 with TRBJ2-2. The germline V gene has CDR1 SNHLY and CDR2 FYNNEI. CDR3 size: 11 residues. The CDR3 sequence: CASINTGELFF.

The genes are TRBV14 and TRBJ2-4; TCRdb picks TRBD1, but there is no DNA to check that call. Per germline, CDR1 SGHDN and CDR2 FVKESK. This CDR3 has 16 amino acids. CDR3 loop: CASSSTGGLAKNIQYF.

V usage is TRBV6-2 or TRBV6-3 and J usage is TRBJ2-3. CDR1 MNHEY and CDR2 SVGEGT come from the germline V gene. The CDR3 is made up of 14 amino acids. CDR3 protein: CASSYRGTTDTQYF.

The chain combines TRBV30 with TRBJ1-2; checking the TCRdb D call of TRBD1 is not possible without DNA. Germline V gene data show CDR1 as GTSNPN and CDR2 as SVGIG (reference sequence). This CDR3 is built from 15 residues. CDR3 amino acids: CAWSGFGQDAYGYTF. Using reference TRBV30 and TRBJ1-2 for the parts outside the CDR3, the full variable domain is SQTIHQWPATLVQPVGSPLSLECTVEGTSNPNLYWYRQAAGRGLQLLFYSVGIGQISSEVPQNLSASRPQDRQFILSSKKLLLSDSGFYLCAWSGFGQDAYGYTFGSGTRLTVV.

The chain employs TRBV12-3 or TRBV12-4 and TRBJ2-4; absent DNA, TCRdb's TRBD1 call cannot be checked. The CDR3 covers 14 residues. CDR3: CASTPDWDKGIQYF.

V is TRBV29-1 and J is TRBJ1-2; TCRdb's D call of TRBD1 is untestable without DNA. The germline V gene encodes CDR1 SQVTM and CDR2 ANQGSEA. This CDR3 has 14 residues. CDR3 amino acids: CSVERAGTNYGYTF.

The genes are TRBV4-1 and TRBJ1-1; the TCRdb call, TRBD1, lacks DNA for checking. Germline-derived CDR1 and CDR2 are MGHRA and YSYEKL. This CDR3 is 14 amino acids long. The CDR3 loop reads CASSPRTGNTEAFF.

The chain is built from TRBV14 and TRBJ2-7; as DNA is missing, the TRBD2 call by TCRdb cannot be tested. Germline V CDR1 and CDR2: SGHDN, FVKESK. The CDR3 has 20 residues. This chain's CDR3 is CASSLLAGGPYDFVSYEQYF. The full variable domain, completed using reference TRBV14 and TRBJ2-7, is EAGVTQFPSHSVIEKGQTVTLRCDPISGHDNLYWYRRVMGKEIKFLLHFVKESKQDESGMPNNRFLAERTGGTYSTLKVQPAELEDSGVYFCASSLLAGGPYDFVSYEQYFGPGTRLTVT.

CDR3 protein: CASSSGGVGSYEQYF. The chain has TRBV7-9 and TRBJ2-7. The CDR3 sequence is 15 residues long. The germline V gene encodes CDR1 SEHNR and CDR2 FQNEAQ (reference sequence). The whole variable domain, filled in from reference TRBV7-9 and TRBJ2-7, reads DTGVSQNPRHKITKRGQNVTFRCDPISEHNRLYWYRQTLGQGPEFLTYFQNEAQLEKSRLLSDRFSAERPKGSFSTLEIQRTEQGDSAMYLCASSSGGVGSYEQYFGPGTRLTVT.

V gene TRBV14 combines with J gene TRBJ2-7. This CDR3 has 17 amino acids. The germline CDR1 and CDR2 sequences are SGHDN and FVKESK. The CDR3 loop is CASSQEGAAWPSYEQYF.

The V gene is TRBV12-3 or TRBV12-4, the J gene TRBJ2-7; TCRdb names TRBD1, which stays unverified in the absence of DNA. The CDR3 length is 16 residues. The CDR3 reads CASSGHLDRDPYEQYF.